This TCR beta chain was identified during a study of cytomegalovirus exposure and HLA in healthy donors. Study-level results: Most TCR beta V segments were productive about 90% or about 30% of the time in an earlier analysis.

Both 60 Vbeta primers and 13 Jbeta primers went into the PCR. In the original analysis: The count from a later analysis was some 76 million unique TCR beta chains, 9.5 million to 13 million of them shared. The repertoire was sequenced with immunoSEQ multiplex PCR; TCRdb's copy has only in-frame clones and lacks some. V and J calls and clone size are given by that table; D and trimming were obtained from the DNA. Here the sample spans around 88,000 clones, approximately 79% being singletons. V shed 5 bases, J shed 5 bases, and the junction held 6 bases outside the gene matches. The CDR3 length is 14 residues. The germline V gene encodes CDR1 MNHNS and CDR2 SASEGT. This clone was seen a few times. Its antigen is currently unknown.

The TCR originated in a male donor in good health and CMV-seronegative. Sequenced material: PBMCs. The chain joins TRBV6-1 to TRBJ2-3, with 8 nucleotides matching TRBD2. In DNA, the CDR3 is TGTGCCAGCAGTAAGCGGGAGATTGTAGATACGCAGTATTTT. Its translation: CASSKREIVDTQYF.